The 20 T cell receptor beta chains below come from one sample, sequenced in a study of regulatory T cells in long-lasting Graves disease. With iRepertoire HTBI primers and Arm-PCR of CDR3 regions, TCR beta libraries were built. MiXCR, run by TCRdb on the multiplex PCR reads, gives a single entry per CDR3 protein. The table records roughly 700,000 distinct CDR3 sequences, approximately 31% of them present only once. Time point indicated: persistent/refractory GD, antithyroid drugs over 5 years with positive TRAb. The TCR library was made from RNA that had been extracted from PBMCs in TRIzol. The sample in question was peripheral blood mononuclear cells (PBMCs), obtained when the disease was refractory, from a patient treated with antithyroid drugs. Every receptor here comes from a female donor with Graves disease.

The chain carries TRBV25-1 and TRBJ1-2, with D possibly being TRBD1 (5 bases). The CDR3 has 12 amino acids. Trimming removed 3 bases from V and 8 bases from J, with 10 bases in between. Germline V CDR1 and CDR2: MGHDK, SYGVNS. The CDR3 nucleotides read TGTGCCAGCAGTGACGGGGGTTGGGGCTACACCTTC. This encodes CASSDGGWGYTF.

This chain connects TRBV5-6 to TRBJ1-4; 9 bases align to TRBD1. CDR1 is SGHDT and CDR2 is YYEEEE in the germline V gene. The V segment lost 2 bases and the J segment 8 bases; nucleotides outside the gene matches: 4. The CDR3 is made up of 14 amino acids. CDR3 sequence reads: CASSFTGGAEKLFF. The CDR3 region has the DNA TGTGCCAGCAGCTTTACAGGGGGCGCGGAAAAACTGTTTTTT.

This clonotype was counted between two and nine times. The CDR3 sequence: CASSDHTGGTYGYTF. The CDR3 DNA sequence: TGTGCCAGCAGTGACCACACAGGGGGGACTTATGGCTACACCTTC. This chain uses TRBV6-1 with TRBJ1-2; 8 nucleotides line up with TRBD1. The germline CDR1 and CDR2 sequences are MNHNS and SASEGT. CDR3 length: 15 amino acids. The ends lost 3 bases at V and 5 bases at J; junction bases unmatched: 8.

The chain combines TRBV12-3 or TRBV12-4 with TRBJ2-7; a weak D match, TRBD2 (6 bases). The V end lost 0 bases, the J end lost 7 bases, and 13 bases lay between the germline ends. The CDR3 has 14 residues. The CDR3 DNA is TGTGCCAGCAGTTTAGCGCACCGGGGGTCTGAGCAGTACTTC. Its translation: CASSLAHRGSEQYF.

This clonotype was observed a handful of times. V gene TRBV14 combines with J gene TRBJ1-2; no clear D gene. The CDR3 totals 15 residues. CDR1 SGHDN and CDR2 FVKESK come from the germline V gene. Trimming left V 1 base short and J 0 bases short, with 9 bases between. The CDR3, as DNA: TGTGCCAGCAGCCAAGTGGCAGCGGCTAACTATGGCTACACCTTC. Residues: CASSQVAAANYGYTF.

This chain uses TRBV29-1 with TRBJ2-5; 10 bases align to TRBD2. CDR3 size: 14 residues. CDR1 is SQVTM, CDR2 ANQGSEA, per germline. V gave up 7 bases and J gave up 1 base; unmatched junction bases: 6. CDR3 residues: CSGQLAGFQETQYF. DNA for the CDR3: TGCAGCGGCCAACTAGCGGGATTCCAAGAGACCCAGTACTTC.

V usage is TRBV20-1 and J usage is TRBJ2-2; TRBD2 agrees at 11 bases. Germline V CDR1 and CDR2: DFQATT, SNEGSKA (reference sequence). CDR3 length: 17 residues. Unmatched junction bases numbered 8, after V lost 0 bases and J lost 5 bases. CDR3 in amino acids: CSARDFSGRAKTGELFF. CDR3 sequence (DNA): TGCAGTGCTAGAGATTTTAGCGGGAGGGCCAAGACCGGGGAGCTGTTTTTT.

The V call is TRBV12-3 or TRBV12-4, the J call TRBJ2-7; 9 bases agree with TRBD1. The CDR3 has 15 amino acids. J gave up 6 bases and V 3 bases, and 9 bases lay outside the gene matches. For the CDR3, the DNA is TGTGCCAGCAGTTTCTCCGGGACAGGGAAGGGCGAGCAGTACTTC. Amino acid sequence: CASSFSGTGKGEQYF.

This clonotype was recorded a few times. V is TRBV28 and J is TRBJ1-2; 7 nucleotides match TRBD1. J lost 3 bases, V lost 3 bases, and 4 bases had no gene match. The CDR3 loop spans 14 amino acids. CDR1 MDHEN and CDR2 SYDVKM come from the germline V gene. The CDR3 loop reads CASSFRGVDYGYTF. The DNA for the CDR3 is TGTGCCAGCAGTTTCAGGGGGGTTGACTATGGCTACACCTTC.

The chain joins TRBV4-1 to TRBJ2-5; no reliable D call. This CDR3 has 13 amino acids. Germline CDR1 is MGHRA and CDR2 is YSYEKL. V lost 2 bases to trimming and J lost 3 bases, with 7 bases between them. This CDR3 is CASSQLWKETQYF. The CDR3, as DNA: TGCGCCAGCAGCCAATTATGGAAAGAGACCCAGTACTTC.

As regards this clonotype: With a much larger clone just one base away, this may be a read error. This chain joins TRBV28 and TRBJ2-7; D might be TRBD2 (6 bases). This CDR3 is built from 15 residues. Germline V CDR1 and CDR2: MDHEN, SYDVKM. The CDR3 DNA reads TGTGCCAGCAGTTTATCCGTTGGCGGAGGGCTCGAGCACTACTTC. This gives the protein CASSLSVGGGLEHYF.

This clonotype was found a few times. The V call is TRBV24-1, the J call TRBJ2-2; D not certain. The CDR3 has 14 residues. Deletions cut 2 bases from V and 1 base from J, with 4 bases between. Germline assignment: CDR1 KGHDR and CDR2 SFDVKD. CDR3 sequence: CATSDSGNTGELFF. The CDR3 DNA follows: TGTGCCACCAGTGATTCTGGGAACACCGGGGAGCTGTTTTTT.

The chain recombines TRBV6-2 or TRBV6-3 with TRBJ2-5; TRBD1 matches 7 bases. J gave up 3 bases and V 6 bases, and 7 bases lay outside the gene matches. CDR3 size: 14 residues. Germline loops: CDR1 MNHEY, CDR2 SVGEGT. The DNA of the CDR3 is TGTGCCAGCAGCCCGACAGGGATTAAAGAGACCCAGTACTTC. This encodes CASSPTGIKETQYF.

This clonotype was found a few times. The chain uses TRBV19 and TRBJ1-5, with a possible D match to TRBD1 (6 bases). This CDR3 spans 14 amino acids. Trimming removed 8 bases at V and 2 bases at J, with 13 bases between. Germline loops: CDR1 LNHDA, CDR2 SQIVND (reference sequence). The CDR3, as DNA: TGTGCCAGTCGACCCTACAGGGGCAATCAGCCCCAGCATTTT. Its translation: CASRPYRGNQPQHF.

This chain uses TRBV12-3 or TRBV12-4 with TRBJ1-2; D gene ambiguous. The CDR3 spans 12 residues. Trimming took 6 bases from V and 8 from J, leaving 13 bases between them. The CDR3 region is CASRQAALGYTF. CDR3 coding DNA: TGTGCCAGCAGGCAAGCGGCGTTGGGCTACACCTTC.

The CDR3 DNA is TGCAGTGCTAGGGACAGCGATTCACCCCTCCACTTT. It is translated as CSARDSDSPLHF. The chain employs TRBV20-1 and TRBJ1-6; D is possibly TRBD1 (6 bases). The CDR3 spans 12 residues. The germline V and J ends were trimmed by 3 bases and 8 bases, with 8 bases remaining between them. From germline, CDR1 is DFQATT and CDR2 SNEGSKA (reference sequence).

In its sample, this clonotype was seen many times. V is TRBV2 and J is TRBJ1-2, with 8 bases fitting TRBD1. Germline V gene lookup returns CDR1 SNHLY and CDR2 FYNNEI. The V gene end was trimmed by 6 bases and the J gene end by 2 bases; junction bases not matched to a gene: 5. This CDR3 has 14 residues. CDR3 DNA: TGTGCCAGCAGGGGACAGGCGGGAAACTATGGCTACACCTTC. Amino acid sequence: CASRGQAGNYGYTF. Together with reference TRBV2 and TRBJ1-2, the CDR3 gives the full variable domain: EPEVTQTPSHQVTQMGQEVILRCVPISNHLYFYWYRQILGQKVEFLVSFYNNEISEKSEIFDDQFSVERPDGSNFTLKIRSTKLEDSAMYFCASRGQAGNYGYTFGSGTRLTVV.

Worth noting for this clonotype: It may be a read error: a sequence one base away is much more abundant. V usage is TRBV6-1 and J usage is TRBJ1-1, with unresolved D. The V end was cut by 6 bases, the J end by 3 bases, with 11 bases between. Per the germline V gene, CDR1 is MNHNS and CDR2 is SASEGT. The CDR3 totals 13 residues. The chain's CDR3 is CASSRNGDTEAFF. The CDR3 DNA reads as TGTGCCAGCAGCCGAAACGGGGACACTGAAGCTTTCTTT.

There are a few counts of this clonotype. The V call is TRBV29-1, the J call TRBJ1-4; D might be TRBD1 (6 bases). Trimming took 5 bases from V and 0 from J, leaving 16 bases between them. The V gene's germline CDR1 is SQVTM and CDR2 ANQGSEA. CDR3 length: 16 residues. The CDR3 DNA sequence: TGCAGCGTTATTCTGGGACACAGGACAACTAATGAAAAACTGTTTTTT. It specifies CSVILGHRTTNEKLFF.

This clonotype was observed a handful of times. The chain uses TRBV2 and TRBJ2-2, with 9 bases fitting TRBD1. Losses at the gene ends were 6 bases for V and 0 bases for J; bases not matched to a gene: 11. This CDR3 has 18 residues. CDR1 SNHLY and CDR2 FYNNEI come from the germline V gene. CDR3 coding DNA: TGTGCCAGCAGAGACTTTGGGACAGGGACAACGAACACCGGGGAGCTGTTTTTT. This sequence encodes CASRDFGTGTTNTGELFF.